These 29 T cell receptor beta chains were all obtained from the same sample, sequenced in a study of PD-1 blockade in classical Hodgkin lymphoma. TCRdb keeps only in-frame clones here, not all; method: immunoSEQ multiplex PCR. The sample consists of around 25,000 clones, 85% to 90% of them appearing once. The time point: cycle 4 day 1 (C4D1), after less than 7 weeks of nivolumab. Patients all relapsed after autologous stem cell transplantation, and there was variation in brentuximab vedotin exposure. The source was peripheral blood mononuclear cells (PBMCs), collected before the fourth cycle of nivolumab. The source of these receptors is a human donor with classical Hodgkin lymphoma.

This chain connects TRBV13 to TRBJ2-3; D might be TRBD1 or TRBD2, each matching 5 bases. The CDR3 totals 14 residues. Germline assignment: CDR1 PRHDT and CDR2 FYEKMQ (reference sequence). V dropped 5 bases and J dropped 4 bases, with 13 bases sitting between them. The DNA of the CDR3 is TGTGCCAGCAGCCGCCCGGGGCCGGCAGATACGCAGTATTTT. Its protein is CASSRPGPADTQYF.

The CDR3 reads CASSLQPGAGGTEAFF. The CDR3 coding sequence is TGTGCCAGCAGTTTACAGCCAGGGGCGGGGGGCACTGAAGCTTTCTTT. V is TRBV28 and J is TRBJ1-1; D perhaps matches TRBD1 (6 bases). The germline gives CDR1 MDHEN, CDR2 SYDVKM. CDR3 length equals 16 residues. The V end was cut by 2 bases, the J end by 4 bases, with 17 bases between.

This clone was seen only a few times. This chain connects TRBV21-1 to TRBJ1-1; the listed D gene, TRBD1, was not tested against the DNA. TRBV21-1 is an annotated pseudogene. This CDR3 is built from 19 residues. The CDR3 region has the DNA TGTGCCAGCAGCAAAGGGAGTCGCCCGGGACAGGGATGTGACACTGAAGCTTTCTTT. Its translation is CASSKGSRPGQGCDTEAFF.

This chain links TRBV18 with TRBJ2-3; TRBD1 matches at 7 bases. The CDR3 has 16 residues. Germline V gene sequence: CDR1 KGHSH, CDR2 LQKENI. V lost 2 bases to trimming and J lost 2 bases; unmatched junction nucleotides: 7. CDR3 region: CASSPYWDSPTDTQYF. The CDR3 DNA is TGTGCCAGCTCACCATACTGGGACAGCCCCACAGATACGCAGTATTTT.

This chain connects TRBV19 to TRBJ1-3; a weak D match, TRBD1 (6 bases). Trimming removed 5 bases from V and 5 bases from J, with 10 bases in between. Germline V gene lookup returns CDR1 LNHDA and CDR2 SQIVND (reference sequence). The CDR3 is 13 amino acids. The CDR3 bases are TGTGCCAGTAGTGCAGGGGTTCGAAACACCATATATTTT. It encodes CASSAGVRNTIYF.

CDR3 region: CASSPAVSGNEQFF. The CDR3 DNA sequence: TGTGCCAGCAGCCCTGCAGTATCCGGGAATGAGCAGTTCTTC. The rearrangement joins TRBV4-2 to TRBJ2-1; D gene unclear. The V end was cut by 4 bases, the J end by 7 bases, with 14 bases between. The length of the CDR3 is 14 residues. Germline V lookup: CDR1 LGHNA, CDR2 YNFKEQ.

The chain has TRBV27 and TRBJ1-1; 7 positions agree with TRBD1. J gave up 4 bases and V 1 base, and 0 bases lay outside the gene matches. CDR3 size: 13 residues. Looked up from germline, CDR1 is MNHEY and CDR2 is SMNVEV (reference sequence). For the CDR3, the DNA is TGTGCCAGCAGTTTATGGACAGGCACTGAAGCTTTCTTT. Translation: CASSLWTGTEAFF.

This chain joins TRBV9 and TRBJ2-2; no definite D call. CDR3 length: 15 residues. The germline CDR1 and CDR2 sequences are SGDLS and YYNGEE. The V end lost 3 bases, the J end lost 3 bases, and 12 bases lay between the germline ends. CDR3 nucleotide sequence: TGTGCCAGCAGCGCCCCCATAGGGTACACCGGGGAGCTGTTTTTT. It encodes CASSAPIGYTGELFF.

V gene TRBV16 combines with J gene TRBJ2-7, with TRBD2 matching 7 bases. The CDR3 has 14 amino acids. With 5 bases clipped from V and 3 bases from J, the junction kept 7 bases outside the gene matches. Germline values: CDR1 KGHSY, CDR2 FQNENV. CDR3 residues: CASSTGTTYYEQYF. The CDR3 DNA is TGTGCCAGCAGCACCGGGACTACCTACTACGAGCAGTACTTC.

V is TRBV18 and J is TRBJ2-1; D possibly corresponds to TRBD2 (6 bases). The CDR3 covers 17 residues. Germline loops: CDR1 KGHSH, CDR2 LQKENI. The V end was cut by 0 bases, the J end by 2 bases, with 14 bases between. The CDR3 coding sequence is TGTGCCAGCTCACCACCGGTGGAGGGAGGCCCCTACAATGAGCAGTTCTTC. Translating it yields CASSPPVEGGPYNEQFF.

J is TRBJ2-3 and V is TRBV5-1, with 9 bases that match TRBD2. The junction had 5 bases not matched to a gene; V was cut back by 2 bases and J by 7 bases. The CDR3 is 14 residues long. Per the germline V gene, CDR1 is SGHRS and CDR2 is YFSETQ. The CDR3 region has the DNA TGCGCCAGCAGCTTCTCTAGCGGGGTTAATACGCAGTATTTT. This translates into CASSFSSGVNTQYF.

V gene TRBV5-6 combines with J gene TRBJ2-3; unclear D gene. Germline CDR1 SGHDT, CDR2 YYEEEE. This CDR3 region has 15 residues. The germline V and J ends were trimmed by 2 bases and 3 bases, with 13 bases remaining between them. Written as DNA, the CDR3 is TGTGCCAGCAGCTTCGACCCACCGAGAACAGATACGCAGTATTTT. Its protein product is CASSFDPPRTDTQYF.

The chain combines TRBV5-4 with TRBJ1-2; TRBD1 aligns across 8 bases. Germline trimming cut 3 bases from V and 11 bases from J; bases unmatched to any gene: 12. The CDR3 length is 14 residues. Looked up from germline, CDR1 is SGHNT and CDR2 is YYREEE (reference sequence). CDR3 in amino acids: CASSSQTGDPIYTF. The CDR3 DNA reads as TGTGCCAGCAGCTCGCAGACAGGGGACCCGATTTACACCTTC.

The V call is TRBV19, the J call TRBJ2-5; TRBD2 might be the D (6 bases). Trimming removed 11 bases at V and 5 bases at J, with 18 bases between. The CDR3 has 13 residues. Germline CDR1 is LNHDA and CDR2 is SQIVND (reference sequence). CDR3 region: CAAGGSVGETQYF. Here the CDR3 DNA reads TGTGCCGCTGGGGGGAGCGTCGGGGAGACCCAGTACTTC.

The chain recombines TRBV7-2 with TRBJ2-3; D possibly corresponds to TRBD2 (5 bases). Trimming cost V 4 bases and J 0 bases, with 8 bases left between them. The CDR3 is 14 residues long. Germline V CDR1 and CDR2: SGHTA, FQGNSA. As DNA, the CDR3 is TGTGCCAGCAGCTCCGGACTCAGCACAGATACGCAGTATTTT. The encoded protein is CASSSGLSTDTQYF.

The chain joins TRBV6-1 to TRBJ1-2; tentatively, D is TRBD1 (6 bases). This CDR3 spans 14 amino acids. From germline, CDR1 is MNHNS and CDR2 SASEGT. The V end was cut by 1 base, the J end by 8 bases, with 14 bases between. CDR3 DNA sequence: TGTGCCAGCAGTGAAGAGGGCAGGGACAAAGGCTACACCTTC. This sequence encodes CASSEEGRDKGYTF.

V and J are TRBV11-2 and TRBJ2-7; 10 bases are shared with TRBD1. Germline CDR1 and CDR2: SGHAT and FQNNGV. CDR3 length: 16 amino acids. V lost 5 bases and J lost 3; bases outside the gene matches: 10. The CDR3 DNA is TGTGCCAGCAGCGCGTACCTGGACAGGGGGAACTACGAGCAGTACTTC. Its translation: CASSAYLDRGNYEQYF.

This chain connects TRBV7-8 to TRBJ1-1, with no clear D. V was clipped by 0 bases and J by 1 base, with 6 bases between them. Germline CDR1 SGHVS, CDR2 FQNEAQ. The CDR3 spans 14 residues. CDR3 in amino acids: CASSLAPGNTEAFF. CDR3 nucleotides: TGTGCCAGCAGCTTAGCCCCCGGGAACACTGAAGCTTTCTTT. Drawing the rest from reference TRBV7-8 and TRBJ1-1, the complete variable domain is GAGVSQSPRYKVAKRGQDVALRCDPISGHVSLFWYQQALGQGPEFLTYFQNEAQLDKSGLPSDRFFAERPEGSVSTLKIQRTQQEDSAVYLCASSLAPGNTEAFFGQGTRLTVV.

The CDR3 nucleotides read TGTGCCAGCAGCTTGGGACAGGGGATTGGTCAGCCCCAGCATTTT. Amino acid sequence: CASSLGQGIGQPQHF. The genes are TRBV5-6 and TRBJ1-5; 8 positions agree with TRBD1. This CDR3 spans 15 amino acids. The J segment lost 6 bases and the V segment lost 0 bases, leaving 5 bases of the junction unmatched. Germline V gene sequence: CDR1 SGHDT, CDR2 YYEEEE.

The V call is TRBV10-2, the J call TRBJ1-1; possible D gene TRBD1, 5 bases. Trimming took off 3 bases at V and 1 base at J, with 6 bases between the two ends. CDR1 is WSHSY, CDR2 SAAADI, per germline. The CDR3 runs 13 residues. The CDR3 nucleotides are TGCGCCAGCAGTGAACAGGAGAACACTGAAGCTTTCTTT. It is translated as CASSEQENTEAFF.

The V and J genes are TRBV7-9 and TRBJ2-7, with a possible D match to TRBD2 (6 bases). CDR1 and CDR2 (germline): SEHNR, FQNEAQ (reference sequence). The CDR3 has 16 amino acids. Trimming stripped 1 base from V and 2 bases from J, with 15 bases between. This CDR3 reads CASSLGPGLRAYEQYF. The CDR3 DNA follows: TGTGCCAGCAGCTTAGGACCGGGACTCCGTGCCTACGAGCAGTACTTC.

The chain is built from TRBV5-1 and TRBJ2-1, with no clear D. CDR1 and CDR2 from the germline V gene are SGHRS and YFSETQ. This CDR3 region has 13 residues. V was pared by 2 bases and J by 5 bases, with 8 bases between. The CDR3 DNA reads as TGCGCCAGCAGCTTCAGGCAGAACAATGAGCAGTTCTTC. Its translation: CASSFRQNNEQFF.

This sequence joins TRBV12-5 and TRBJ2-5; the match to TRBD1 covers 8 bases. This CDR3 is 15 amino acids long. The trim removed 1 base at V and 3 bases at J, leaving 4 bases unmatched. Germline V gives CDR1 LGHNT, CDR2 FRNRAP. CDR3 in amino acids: CASGLGQGREETQYF. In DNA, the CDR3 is TGTGCTAGTGGTTTGGGACAGGGGAGAGAAGAGACCCAGTACTTC. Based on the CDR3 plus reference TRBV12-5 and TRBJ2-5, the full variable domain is DARVTQTPRHKVTEMGQEVTMRCQPILGHNTVFWYRQTMMQGLELLAYFRNRAPLDDSGMPKDRFSAEMPDATLATLKIQPSEPRDSAVYFCASGLGQGREETQYFGPGTRLLVL.

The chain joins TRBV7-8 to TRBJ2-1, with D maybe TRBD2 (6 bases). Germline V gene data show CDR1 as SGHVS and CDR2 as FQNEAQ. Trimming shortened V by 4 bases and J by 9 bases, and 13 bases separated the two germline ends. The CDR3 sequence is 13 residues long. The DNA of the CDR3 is TGTGCCAGCAGCTCCGCCGGGGGTGGTGAGCAGTTCTTC. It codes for CASSSAGGGEQFF. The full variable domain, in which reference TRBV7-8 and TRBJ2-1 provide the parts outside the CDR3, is GAGVSQSPRYKVAKRGQDVALRCDPISGHVSLFWYQQALGQGPEFLTYFQNEAQLDKSGLPSDRFFAERPEGSVSTLKIQRTQQEDSAVYLCASSSAGGGEQFFGPGTRLTVL.

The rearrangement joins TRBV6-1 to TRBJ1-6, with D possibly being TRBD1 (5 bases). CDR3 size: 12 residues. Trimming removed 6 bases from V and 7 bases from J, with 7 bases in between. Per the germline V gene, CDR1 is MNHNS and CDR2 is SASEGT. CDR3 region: CASRDNNSPLHF. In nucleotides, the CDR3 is TGTGCCAGCAGGGACAACAATTCACCCCTCCACTTT.

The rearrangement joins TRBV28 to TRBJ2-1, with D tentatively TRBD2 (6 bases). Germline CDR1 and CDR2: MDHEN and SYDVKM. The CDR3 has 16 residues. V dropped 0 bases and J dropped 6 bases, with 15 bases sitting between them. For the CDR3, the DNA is TGTGCCAGCAGTTTATGGACGGTCTTGGAGGGCAATGAGCAGTTCTTC. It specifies CASSLWTVLEGNEQFF.

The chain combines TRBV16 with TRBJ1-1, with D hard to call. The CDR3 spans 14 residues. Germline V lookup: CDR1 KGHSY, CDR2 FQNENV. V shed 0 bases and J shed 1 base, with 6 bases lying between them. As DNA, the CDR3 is TGTGCCAGCAGCCAATCGACGGGGAACACTGAAGCTTTCTTT. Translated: CASSQSTGNTEAFF.

The CDR3 sequence: CATRWGLGSQETQYF. DNA of the CDR3: TGCGCCACGCGGTGGGGACTAGGGTCCCAAGAGACCCAGTACTTC. The chain joins TRBV5-1 to TRBJ2-5; 8 positions agree with TRBD2. Germline-derived CDR1 and CDR2 are SGHRS and YFSETQ. Trimming cost V 9 bases and J 1 base; bases outside gene matches: 11. The CDR3 contains 15 residues.

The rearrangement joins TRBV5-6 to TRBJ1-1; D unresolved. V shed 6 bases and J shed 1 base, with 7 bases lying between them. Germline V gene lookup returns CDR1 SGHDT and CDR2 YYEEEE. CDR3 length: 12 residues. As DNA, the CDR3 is TGTGCCAGCAATCGGGCGAACACTGAAGCTTTCTTT. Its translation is CASNRANTEAFF.